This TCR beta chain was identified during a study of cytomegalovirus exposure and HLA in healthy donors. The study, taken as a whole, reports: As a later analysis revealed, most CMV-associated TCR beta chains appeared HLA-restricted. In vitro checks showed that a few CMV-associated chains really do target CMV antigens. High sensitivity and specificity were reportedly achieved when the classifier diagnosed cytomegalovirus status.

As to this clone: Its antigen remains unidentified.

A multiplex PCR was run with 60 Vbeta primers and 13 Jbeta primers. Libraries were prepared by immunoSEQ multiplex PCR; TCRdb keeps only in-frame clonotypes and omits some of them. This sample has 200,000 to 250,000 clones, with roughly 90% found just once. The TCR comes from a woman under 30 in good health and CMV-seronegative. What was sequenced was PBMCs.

Here the CDR3 DNA reads TGTGCCAGCAGCTTAACTTTGCGGGAGTTCGGGACCGGGGAGCTGTTTTTT. Encoded protein: CASSLTLREFGTGELFF. The V and J genes are TRBV7-3 and TRBJ2-2; 7 bases line up with TRBD2. The ends lost 0 bases at V and 5 bases at J; junction bases unmatched: 9. Per germline, CDR1 SGHTA and CDR2 FQGTGA. The CDR3 is 17 residues long.